A selection of T cell receptor beta chains follows, all from one sample in a study of blood T cell repertoires in COVID-19. The assay was immunoSEQ multiplex PCR, and TCRdb's table has in-frame clones only and misses some. The sample carries roughly 240,000 clones, approximately 85% recorded once. Sequencing was performed on peripheral blood. Receptors originate from a woman in her seventies with acute or convalescent COVID-19. CDR3s include the opening cysteine and the closing phenylalanine or tryptophan. A D gene is named only where the DNA matches it firmly. Expanded clones get a size class; other rows say once, few or many, or leave the size out.

d_call: TRBD1
clone_size: NA
j_call: TRBJ1-1
v_call: TRBV19
cdr3_nt: TGTGCCAGTAGAGGACAGGGGCTGAACACTGAAGCTTTCTTT
cdr3_aa: CASRGQGLNTEAFF

d_call: NA
clone_size: NA
j_call: TRBJ1-2
v_call: TRBV6-1
cdr3_nt: TGTGCCAGCAGTGAAGTATGGTCCACGGGGAACTATGGCTACACCTTC
cdr3_aa: CASSEVWSTGNYGYTF

d_call: NA
clone_size: once
j_call: TRBJ2-4
v_call: TRBV12-3/TRBV12-4
cdr3_nt: TGTGCCAGCAGTCAGGGGGCCAAAAACATTCAGTACTTC
cdr3_aa: CASSQGAKNIQYF

d_call: TRBD1
clone_size: NA
j_call: TRBJ1-1
v_call: TRBV10-3
cdr3_nt: TGTGCCATCAGTGAGGCGGGACAGAGGACCACTGAAGCTTTCTTT
cdr3_aa: CAISEAGQRTTEAFF

d_call: NA
clone_size: few
j_call: TRBJ2-5
v_call: TRBV7-2
cdr3_nt: TGTGCCAGCAGCTTCCGGACTGCGGGGGAGACCCAGTACTTC
cdr3_aa: CASSFRTAGETQYF

d_call: TRBD1
clone_size: NA
j_call: TRBJ1-2
v_call: TRBV6-5
cdr3_nt: TGTGCCAGCAGTTCCCCGACAGGGTTCTATGGCTACACCTTC
cdr3_aa: CASSSPTGFYGYTF

d_call: NA
clone_size: NA
j_call: TRBJ1-5
v_call: TRBV11-2
cdr3_nt: TGTGCCAGCAGCTTACAAAGGGGGGGTACTCAGCCCCAGCATTTT
cdr3_aa: CASSLQRGGTQPQHF

d_call: NA
clone_size: NA
j_call: TRBJ1-2
v_call: TRBV6-5
cdr3_nt: TGTGCCAGCAACCCCACAGGGAACGATGGCTACACCTTC
cdr3_aa: CASNPTGNDGYTF

d_call: NA
clone_size: NA
j_call: TRBJ2-7
v_call: TRBV13
cdr3_nt: TGTGCCAGCAGCTCCAGACTAGGCTCCTACGAGCAGTACTTC
cdr3_aa: CASSSRLGSYEQYF

d_call: NA
clone_size: NA
j_call: TRBJ2-6
v_call: TRBV2
cdr3_nt: TGTGCCAGCAGGGACAGCACATCACGGAGCTCTGGGGCCAACGTCCTGACTTTC
cdr3_aa: CASRDSTSRSSGANVLTF

d_call: TRBD1
clone_size: NA
j_call: TRBJ2-3
v_call: TRBV7-9
cdr3_nt: TGTGCCAGCAGCTATACAGGGGGAAGCACAGATACGCAGTATTTT
cdr3_aa: CASSYTGGSTDTQYF

d_call: NA
clone_size: few
j_call: TRBJ1-6
v_call: TRBV10-3
cdr3_nt: TGTGCCATCAGTGAGAATACTTATAATTCACCCCTCCACTTT
cdr3_aa: CAISENTYNSPLHF

d_call: TRBD1
clone_size: NA
j_call: TRBJ1-1
v_call: TRBV18
cdr3_nt: TGTGCCAGCTCTTCCGGACAGGTCGTGGTGAACACTGAAGCTTTCTTT
cdr3_aa: CASSSGQVVVNTEAFF

d_call: NA
clone_size: NA
j_call: TRBJ1-1
v_call: TRBV29-1
cdr3_nt: TGCAGCGCTAACACTCTCTCGGGAGGCACTGAAGCTTTCTTT
cdr3_aa: CSANTLSGGTEAFF

d_call: TRBD2
clone_size: NA
j_call: TRBJ2-1
v_call: TRBV10-1
cdr3_nt: TGCGCCAGCAGTGGTGGCGGGAGGGAGCAGTTCTTC
cdr3_aa: CASSGGGREQFF

d_call: NA
clone_size: NA
j_call: TRBJ1-3
v_call: TRBV9
cdr3_nt: TGTGCCAGCAGCCCCCCAGGGGCTACAGGAAACACCATATATTTT
cdr3_aa: CASSPPGATGNTIYF

d_call: TRBD2
clone_size: once
j_call: TRBJ2-5
v_call: TRBV5-4
cdr3_nt: TGTGCCAGCAGCTTGGACGGGGGGGCCTACGAGACCCAGTACTTC
cdr3_aa: CASSLDGGAYETQYF

d_call: NA
clone_size: once
j_call: TRBJ1-4
v_call: TRBV5-6
cdr3_nt: TGTGCCAGCAGCTTGACGGGAGGGGTCGATGAAAAACTGTTTTTT
cdr3_aa: CASSLTGGVDEKLFF

d_call: TRBD1
clone_size: few
j_call: TRBJ1-1
v_call: TRBV24-1
cdr3_nt: TGTGCCACCAGTGATCCGGGACAGGGGAACACTGAAGCTTTCTTT
cdr3_aa: CATSDPGQGNTEAFF

d_call: TRBD2
clone_size: NA
j_call: TRBJ2-3
v_call: TRBV7-9
cdr3_nt: TGTGCCAGCAGCTTAGGCGTCGCAGCGGGGGAGGATACGCAGTATTTT
cdr3_aa: CASSLGVAAGEDTQYF

d_call: TRBD1
clone_size: once
j_call: TRBJ1-2
v_call: TRBV4-2
cdr3_nt: TGTGCCAGCAGCCAAGAAGGGACAGGGGGTTGGGGCTACACCTTC
cdr3_aa: CASSQEGTGGWGYTF

d_call: TRBD1
clone_size: NA
j_call: TRBJ1-1
v_call: TRBV19
cdr3_nt: TGTGCCAGTAGATTGACAGGGGGCTCACGTGCGGACACTGAAGCTTTCTTT
cdr3_aa: CASRLTGGSRADTEAFF

d_call: TRBD1
clone_size: NA
j_call: TRBJ2-7
v_call: TRBV18
cdr3_nt: TGTGCCAGCTCACCACTCGGCACAGGGGAAAACGAGCAGTACTTC
cdr3_aa: CASSPLGTGENEQYF

d_call: TRBD1
clone_size: NA
j_call: TRBJ1-1
v_call: TRBV7-2
cdr3_nt: TGTGCCAGCAGCTCAGGGGGCGGAGGCACTGAAGCTTTCTTT
cdr3_aa: CASSSGGGGTEAFF

d_call: TRBD2
clone_size: NA
j_call: TRBJ2-1
v_call: TRBV4-3
cdr3_nt: TGCGCCAGCAGCCAAGCCGGGACGGGACTAGCGGGATACAATGAGCAGTTCTTC
cdr3_aa: CASSQAGTGLAGYNEQFF

d_call: NA
clone_size: NA
j_call: TRBJ1-1
v_call: TRBV3-1/TRBV3-2
cdr3_nt: TGTGCCAGCAGCCAAGATCCCAGGGGCGGGGGAAGCACTGAAGCTTTCTTT
cdr3_aa: CASSQDPRGGGSTEAFF

d_call: NA
clone_size: few
j_call: TRBJ1-5
v_call: TRBV5-5
cdr3_nt: TGTGCCAGCAGCTTGTACGGGGGAGCGAGCAATCAGCCCCAGCATTTT
cdr3_aa: CASSLYGGASNQPQHF

d_call: TRBD1
clone_size: few
j_call: TRBJ2-2
v_call: TRBV4-2
cdr3_nt: TGTGCCAGCAGCCAATCGACAGGGGGCAACACCGGGGAGCTGTTTTTT
cdr3_aa: CASSQSTGGNTGELFF

d_call: NA
clone_size: NA
j_call: TRBJ1-4
v_call: TRBV21-1
cdr3_nt: TGTGCCAGCAGGTCGCAGGGAGGAGAAAAACTGTTTTTT
cdr3_aa: CASRSQGGEKLFF

d_call: NA
clone_size: NA
j_call: TRBJ1-3
v_call: TRBV5-5
cdr3_nt: TGTGCCAGCACCAACTCCGGGTCTGGAAACACCATATATTTT
cdr3_aa: CASTNSGSGNTIYF

d_call: NA
clone_size: NA
j_call: TRBJ2-5
v_call: TRBV7-2
cdr3_nt: TGTGCCAGCAGCGCCGGACGGTTGGAGGTAGAGACCCAGTACTTC
cdr3_aa: CASSAGRLEVETQYF

d_call: TRBD1
clone_size: NA
j_call: TRBJ2-7
v_call: TRBV6-5
cdr3_nt: TGTGCCAGCAGTTACTCGGGACAGGCGCCCTACGAGCAGTACTTC
cdr3_aa: CASSYSGQAPYEQYF

d_call: TRBD1
clone_size: NA
j_call: TRBJ1-2
v_call: TRBV25-1
cdr3_nt: TGTGCCAGCAGTGTGGACAGGGCTGGCTACACCTTC
cdr3_aa: CASSVDRAGYTF

d_call: TRBD1
clone_size: once
j_call: TRBJ1-4
v_call: TRBV4-3
cdr3_nt: TGCGCCAGCAGTCGAAGGACAGGGTTTGCTGAAAAACTGTTTTTT
cdr3_aa: CASSRRTGFAEKLFF

d_call: NA
clone_size: NA
j_call: TRBJ2-3
v_call: TRBV19
cdr3_nt: TGTGCCAGTAGTATAAGGGACATGACGGATACGCAGTATTTT
cdr3_aa: CASSIRDMTDTQYF

d_call: NA
clone_size: NA
j_call: TRBJ1-2
v_call: TRBV29-1
cdr3_nt: TGCAGCGTTGCTCGACAGCCGTCAAACTATGGCTACACCTTC
cdr3_aa: CSVARQPSNYGYTF

d_call: TRBD1
clone_size: NA
j_call: TRBJ1-2
v_call: TRBV5-1
cdr3_nt: TGCGCCAGCAGCGCCCTCGGGAGGGGGCATGGCTATGGCTACACCTTC
cdr3_aa: CASSALGRGHGYGYTF

d_call: TRBD2
clone_size: NA
j_call: TRBJ2-3
v_call: TRBV5-4
cdr3_nt: TGTGCCAGCAGCCGTAGCGGGGACTTAGATACGCAGTATTTT
cdr3_aa: CASSRSGDLDTQYF

d_call: NA
clone_size: NA
j_call: TRBJ1-2
v_call: TRBV19
cdr3_nt: TGTGCCAGTAGTATAGGTTGGGGCTCGAACTATGGCTACACCTTC
cdr3_aa: CASSIGWGSNYGYTF

d_call: NA
clone_size: NA
j_call: TRBJ1-5
v_call: TRBV19
cdr3_nt: TGTGCCAGTAGTGATGTTTCGGGTAGCGGCAATCAGCCCCAGCATTTT
cdr3_aa: CASSDVSGSGNQPQHF

d_call: NA
clone_size: once
j_call: TRBJ2-2
v_call: TRBV5-4
cdr3_nt: TGTGCCAGCAGCTCAGGGACACCGAACACCGGGGAGCTGTTTTTT
cdr3_aa: CASSSGTPNTGELFF

d_call: TRBD2
clone_size: NA
j_call: TRBJ2-3
v_call: TRBV4-2
cdr3_nt: TGTGCCAGCAGCCAAGATTTAGCGGGGGCATCGGGGAATACGCAGTATTTT
cdr3_aa: CASSQDLAGASGNTQYF